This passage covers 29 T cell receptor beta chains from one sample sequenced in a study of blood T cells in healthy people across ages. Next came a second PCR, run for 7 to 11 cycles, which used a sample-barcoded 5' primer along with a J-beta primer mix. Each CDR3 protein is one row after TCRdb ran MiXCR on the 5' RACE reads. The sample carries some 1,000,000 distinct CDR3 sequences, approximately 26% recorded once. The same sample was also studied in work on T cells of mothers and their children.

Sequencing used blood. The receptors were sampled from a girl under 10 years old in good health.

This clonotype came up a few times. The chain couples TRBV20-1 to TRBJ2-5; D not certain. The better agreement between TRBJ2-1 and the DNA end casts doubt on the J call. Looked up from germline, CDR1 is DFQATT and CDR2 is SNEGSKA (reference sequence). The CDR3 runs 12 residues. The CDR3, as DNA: TGCAGTGCTACTAGTAATCTCGATGAGCAGTTCTTC. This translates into CSATSNLDEQFF.

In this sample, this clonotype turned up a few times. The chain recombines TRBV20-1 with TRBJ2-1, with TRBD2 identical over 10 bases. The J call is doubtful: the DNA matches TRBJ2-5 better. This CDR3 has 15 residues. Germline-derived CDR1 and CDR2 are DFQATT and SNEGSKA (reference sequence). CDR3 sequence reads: CSARAPAGGLETQYF. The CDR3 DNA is TGCAGTGCTAGAGCACCAGCGGGGGGGCTAGAGACCCAGTACTTC.

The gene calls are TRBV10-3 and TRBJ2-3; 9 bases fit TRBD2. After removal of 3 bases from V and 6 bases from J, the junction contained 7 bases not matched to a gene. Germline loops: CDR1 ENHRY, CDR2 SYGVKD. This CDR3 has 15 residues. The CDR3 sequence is CAISDRGGAGDTQYF. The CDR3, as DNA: TGTGCCATCAGTGACCGCGGGGGGGCGGGGGATACGCAGTATTTT.

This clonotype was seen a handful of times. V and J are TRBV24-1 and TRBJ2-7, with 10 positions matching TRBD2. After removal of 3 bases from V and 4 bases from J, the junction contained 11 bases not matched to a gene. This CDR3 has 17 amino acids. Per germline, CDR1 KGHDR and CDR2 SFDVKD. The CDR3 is CATSDLNLAGDLYEQYF. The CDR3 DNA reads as TGTGCCACCAGTGATCTCAACCTAGCGGGAGACCTTTACGAGCAGTACTTC.

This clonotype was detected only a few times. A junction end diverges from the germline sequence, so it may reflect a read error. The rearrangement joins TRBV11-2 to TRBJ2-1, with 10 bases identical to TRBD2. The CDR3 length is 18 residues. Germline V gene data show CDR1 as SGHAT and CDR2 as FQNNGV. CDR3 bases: TGTACCAGCAGTCGTCGGACACCTAGCGGGAGTATATACAATGAGCAGTTCTTC. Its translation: CTSSRRTPSGSIYNEQFF.

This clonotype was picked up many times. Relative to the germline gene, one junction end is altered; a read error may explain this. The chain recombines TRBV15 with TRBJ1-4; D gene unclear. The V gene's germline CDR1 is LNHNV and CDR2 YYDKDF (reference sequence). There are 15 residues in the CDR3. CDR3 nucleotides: TGTGCCACCAGCCGAGAGACTGCAACTAATGAAAAACTGTTTTTT. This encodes CATSRETATNEKLFF.

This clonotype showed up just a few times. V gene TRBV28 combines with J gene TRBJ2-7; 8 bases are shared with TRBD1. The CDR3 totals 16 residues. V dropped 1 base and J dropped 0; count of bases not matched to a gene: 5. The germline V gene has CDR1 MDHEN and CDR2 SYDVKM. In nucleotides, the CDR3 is TGTGCCAGCAGTTTATTCGGGACAGGTAGCTCCTACGAGCAGTACTTC. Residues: CASSLFGTGSSYEQYF.

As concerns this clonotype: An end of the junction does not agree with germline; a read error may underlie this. The CDR3 region is CVSSLRRGAYGYTF. The CDR3 nucleotides read TGCGTCAGCAGCCTCCGCAGGGGAGCCTATGGCTACACCTTC. V and J are TRBV5-1 and TRBJ1-2; weak D call: TRBD1 (6 bases). The CDR3 totals 14 residues. CDR1 is SGHRS and CDR2 is YFSETQ in the germline V gene. Looking up the rest from reference TRBV5-1 and TRBJ1-2 gives the full variable domain: KAGVTQTPRYLIKTRGQQVTLSCSPISGHRSVSWYQQTPGQGLQFLFEYFSETQRNKGNFPGRFSGRQFSNSRSEMNVSTLELGDSALYLCVSSLRRGAYGYTFGSGTRLTVV.

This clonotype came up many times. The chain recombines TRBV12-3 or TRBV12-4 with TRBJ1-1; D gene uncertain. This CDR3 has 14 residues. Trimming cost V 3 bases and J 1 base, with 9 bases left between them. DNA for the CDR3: TGTGCCAGCAGTTTTGAGGGCACGAACACTGAAGCTTTCTTT. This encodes CASSFEGTNTEAFF.

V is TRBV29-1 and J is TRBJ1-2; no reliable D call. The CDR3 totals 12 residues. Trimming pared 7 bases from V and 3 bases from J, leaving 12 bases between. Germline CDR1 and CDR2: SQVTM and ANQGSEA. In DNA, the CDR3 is TGCAGCGGTAAGGACGGAGACTATGGCTACACCTTC. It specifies CSGKDGDYGYTF.

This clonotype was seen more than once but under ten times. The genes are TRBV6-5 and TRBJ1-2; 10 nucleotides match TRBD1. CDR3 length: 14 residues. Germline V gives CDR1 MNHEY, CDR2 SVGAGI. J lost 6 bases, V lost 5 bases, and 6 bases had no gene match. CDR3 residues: CASSKTTGGDGYTF. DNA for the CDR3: TGTGCCAGCAGTAAAACGACAGGGGGCGATGGCTACACCTTC.

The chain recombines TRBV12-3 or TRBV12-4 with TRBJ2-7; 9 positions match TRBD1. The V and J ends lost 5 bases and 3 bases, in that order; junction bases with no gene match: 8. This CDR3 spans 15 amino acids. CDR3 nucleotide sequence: TGTGCCAGCAGTGTCCCGGGACAGGGATACTACGAGCAGTACTTC. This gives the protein CASSVPGQGYYEQYF.

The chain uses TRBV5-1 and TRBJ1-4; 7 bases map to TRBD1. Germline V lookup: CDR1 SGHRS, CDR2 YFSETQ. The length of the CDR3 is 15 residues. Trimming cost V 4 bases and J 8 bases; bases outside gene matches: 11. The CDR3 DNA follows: TGCGCCAGCAGCACCCAGGGGGAAGGGAGAGAAAAACTGTTTTTT. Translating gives CASSTQGEGREKLFF.

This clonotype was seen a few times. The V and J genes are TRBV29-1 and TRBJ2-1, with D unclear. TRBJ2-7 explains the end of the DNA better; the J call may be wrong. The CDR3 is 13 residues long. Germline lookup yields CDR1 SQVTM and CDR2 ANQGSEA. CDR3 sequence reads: CSVTRKSNYEQYF. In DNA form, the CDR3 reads TGCAGCGTAACACGGAAATCGAACTACGAGCAGTACTTC.

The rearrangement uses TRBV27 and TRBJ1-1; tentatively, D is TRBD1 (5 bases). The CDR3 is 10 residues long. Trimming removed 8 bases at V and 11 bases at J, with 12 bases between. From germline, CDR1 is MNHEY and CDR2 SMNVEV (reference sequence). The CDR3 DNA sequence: TGTGCCAGCTGGGGCCCTTACGCTTTCTTT. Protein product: CASWGPYAFF.

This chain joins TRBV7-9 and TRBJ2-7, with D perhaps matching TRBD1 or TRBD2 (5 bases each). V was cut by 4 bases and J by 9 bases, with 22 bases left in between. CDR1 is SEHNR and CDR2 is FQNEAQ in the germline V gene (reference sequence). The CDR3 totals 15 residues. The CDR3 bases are TGTGCCAGCAGCTGGGACCGGGACGGGTCTACGGGGCAGTACTTC. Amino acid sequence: CASSWDRDGSTGQYF.

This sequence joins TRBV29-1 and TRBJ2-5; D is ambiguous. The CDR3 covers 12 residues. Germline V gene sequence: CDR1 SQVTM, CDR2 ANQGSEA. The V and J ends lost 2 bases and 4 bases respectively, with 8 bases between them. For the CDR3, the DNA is TGCAGCGTTGAACCCGAAGCAGAGACCCAGTACTTC. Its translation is CSVEPEAETQYF.

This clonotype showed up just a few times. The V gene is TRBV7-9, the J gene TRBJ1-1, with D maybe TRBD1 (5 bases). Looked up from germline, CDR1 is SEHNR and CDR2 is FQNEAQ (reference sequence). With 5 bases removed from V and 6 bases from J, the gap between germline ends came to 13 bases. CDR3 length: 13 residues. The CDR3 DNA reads TGTGCCAGCAGCCCCCGGGACCGATCTGAAGCTTTCTTT. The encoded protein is CASSPRDRSEAFF.

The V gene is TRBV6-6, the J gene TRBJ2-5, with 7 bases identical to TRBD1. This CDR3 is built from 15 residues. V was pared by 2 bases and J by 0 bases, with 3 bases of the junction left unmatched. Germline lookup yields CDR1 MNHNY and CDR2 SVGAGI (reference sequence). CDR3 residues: CASSYDREYQETQYF. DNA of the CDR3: TGTGCCAGCAGTTACGACAGGGAGTACCAAGAGACCCAGTACTTC.

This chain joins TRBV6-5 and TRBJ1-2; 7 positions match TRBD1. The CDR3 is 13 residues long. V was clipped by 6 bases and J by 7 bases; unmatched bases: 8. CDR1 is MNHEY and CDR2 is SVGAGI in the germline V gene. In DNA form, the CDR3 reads TGTGCCAGCAGCCGCACGGCAGGGGGTGGCTACACCTTC. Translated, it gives CASSRTAGGGYTF.

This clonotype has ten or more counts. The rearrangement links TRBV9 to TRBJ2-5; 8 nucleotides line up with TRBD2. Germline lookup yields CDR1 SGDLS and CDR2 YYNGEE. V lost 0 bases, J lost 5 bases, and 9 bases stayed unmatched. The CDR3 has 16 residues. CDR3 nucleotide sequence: TGTGCCAGCAGCGTAGACGGGGCGGGGGGTCGGGAGACCCAGTACTTC. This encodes CASSVDGAGGRETQYF.

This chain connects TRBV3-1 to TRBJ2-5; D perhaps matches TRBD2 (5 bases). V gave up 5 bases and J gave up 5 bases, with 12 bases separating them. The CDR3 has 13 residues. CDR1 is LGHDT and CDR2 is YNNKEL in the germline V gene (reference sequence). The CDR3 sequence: CASSTVPGETQYF. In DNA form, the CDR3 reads TGTGCCAGCAGCACTGTCCCGGGGGAGACCCAGTACTTC.

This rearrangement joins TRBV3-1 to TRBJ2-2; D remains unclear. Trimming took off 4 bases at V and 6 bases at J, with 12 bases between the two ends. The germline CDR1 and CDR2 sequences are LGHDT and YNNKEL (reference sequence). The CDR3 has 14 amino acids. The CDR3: CASSLQSLAGELFF. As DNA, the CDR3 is TGTGCCAGCAGCCTCCAGAGTTTGGCCGGGGAGCTGTTTTTT.

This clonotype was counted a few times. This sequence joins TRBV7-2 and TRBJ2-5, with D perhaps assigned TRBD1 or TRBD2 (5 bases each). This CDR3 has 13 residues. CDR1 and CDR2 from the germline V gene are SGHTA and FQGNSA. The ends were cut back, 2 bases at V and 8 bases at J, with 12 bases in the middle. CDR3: CASSLQRGGTQYF. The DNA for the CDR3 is TGTGCCAGCAGCTTACAGAGGGGCGGAACCCAGTACTTC.

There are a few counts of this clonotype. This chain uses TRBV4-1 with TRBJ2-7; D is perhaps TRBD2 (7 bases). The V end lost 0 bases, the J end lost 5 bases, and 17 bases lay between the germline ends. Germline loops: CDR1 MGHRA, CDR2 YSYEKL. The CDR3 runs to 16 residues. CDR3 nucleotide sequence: TGCGCCAGCAGCCAAGACCCCCAGGGGAGGGGAGACGAGCAGTACTTC. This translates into CASSQDPQGRGDEQYF.

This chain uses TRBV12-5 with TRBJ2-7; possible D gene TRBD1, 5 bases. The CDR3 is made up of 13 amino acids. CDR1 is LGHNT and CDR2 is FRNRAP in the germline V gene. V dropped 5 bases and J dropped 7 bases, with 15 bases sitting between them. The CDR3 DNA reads TGTGCTAGTGGTCTGGACCTGGGGCCTGAGCAGTACTTC. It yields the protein CASGLDLGPEQYF. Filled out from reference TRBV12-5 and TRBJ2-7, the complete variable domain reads DARVTQTPRHKVTEMGQEVTMRCQPILGHNTVFWYRQTMMQGLELLAYFRNRAPLDDSGMPKDRFSAEMPDATLATLKIQPSEPRDSAVYFCASGLDLGPEQYFGPGTRLTVT.

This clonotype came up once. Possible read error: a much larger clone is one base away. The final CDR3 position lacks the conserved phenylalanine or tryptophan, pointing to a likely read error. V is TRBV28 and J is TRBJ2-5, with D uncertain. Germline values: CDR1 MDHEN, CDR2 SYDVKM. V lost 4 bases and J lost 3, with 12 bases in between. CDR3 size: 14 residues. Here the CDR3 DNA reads TGTGCCAGCAGTTCCCCGGGCCGAGAAGAGACCCAGTACCTC. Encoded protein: CASSSPGREETQYL.

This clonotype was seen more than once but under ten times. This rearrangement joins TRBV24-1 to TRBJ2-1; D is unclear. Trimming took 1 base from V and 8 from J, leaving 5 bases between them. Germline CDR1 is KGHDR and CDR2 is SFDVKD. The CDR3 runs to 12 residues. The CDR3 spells CATSDFGDEQFF. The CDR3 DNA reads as TGTGCCACCAGTGATTTTGGGGATGAGCAGTTCTTC.

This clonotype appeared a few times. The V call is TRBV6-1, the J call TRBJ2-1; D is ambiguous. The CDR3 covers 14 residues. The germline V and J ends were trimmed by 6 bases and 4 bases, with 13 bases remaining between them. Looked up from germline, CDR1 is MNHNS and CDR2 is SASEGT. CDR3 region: CASRDLPTYNEQFF. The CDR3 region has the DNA TGTGCCAGCAGGGACCTACCTACTTACAATGAGCAGTTCTTC.